A single sample is the source of the 4 T cell receptor beta chains below, sequenced in a study of T cells in Graves' hyperthyroidism and ophthalmopathy. Amplification targeted TCR beta CDR3 regions from RNA transcripts. A first-round RT-PCR of the TCR CDR3 used the HTBI primer set. Using its own MiXCR run on the multiplex PCR reads, TCRdb lists one record per CDR3 protein. The sample lists a few hundred thousand distinct CDR3 sequences; roughly 19% were seen once. The sample comprised blood. The receptor source for this set is a man in his fifties with Graves' ophthalmopathy.

With respect to this clonotype: Just one base apart from a much larger clone, this may be a read error. CDR3: CAFNKEGAGNTEAFF. CDR3 coding DNA: TGTGCCTTCAACAAGGAAGGGGCTGGGAACACTGAAGCTTTCTTT. This chain links TRBV10-3 with TRBJ1-1; D possibly corresponds to TRBD1 (5 bases). The CDR3 is made up of 15 amino acids. Trimming shortened V by 11 bases and J by 1 base, and 20 bases separated the two germline ends. CDR1 is ENHRY, CDR2 SYGVKD, per germline.

This clonotype was recorded a few times. V usage is TRBV5-5 and J usage is TRBJ2-1; 15 nucleotides agree with TRBD2. CDR1 and CDR2 (germline): SGHKS, YYEKEE (reference sequence). This CDR3 has 20 residues. J lost 0 bases, V lost 4 bases, and 11 bases had no gene match. CDR3 in amino acids: CASSPGLAGGTESSYNEQFF. The DNA for the CDR3 is TGTGCCAGCAGCCCGGGACTAGCGGGAGGTACGGAAAGCTCCTACAATGAGCAGTTCTTC.

The chain employs TRBV28 and TRBJ2-7, with D possibly matching TRBD1 (6 bases). V lost 6 bases, J lost 4 bases, and 16 bases lay in between. The CDR3 has 14 residues. CDR1 and CDR2 (germline): MDHEN, SYDVKM. CDR3 residues: CASRMTGILYEQYF. CDR3 nucleotides: TGTGCCAGCAGGATGACAGGAATTCTATACGAGCAGTACTTC.

The J gene is TRBJ1-3, the V gene TRBV5-1, with D maybe TRBD1 (6 bases). Germline CDR1 is SGHRS and CDR2 is YFSETQ. The CDR3 runs to 13 residues. V was trimmed by 7 bases and J by 0 bases, leaving 8 bases between them. The CDR3 sequence: CASGDNSGNTIYF. CDR3 bases: TGCGCCAGCGGGGACAACTCTGGAAACACCATATATTTT.